This TCR beta chain was identified in a study of cytomegalovirus exposure and HLA in healthy donors. General study points: Whilst most TCR sequences proved rare, a subset of public TCRs occurred across many donors. It was about 180 TCR beta chains that were listed as cytomegalovirus-associated.

Trimming took 0 bases from V and 5 from J, leaving 10 bases between them. The CDR3 is 15 residues long. In germline, CDR1 is MNHEY, CDR2 SVGAGI. The data were produced by immunoSEQ multiplex PCR, yet TCRdb's version contains in-frame clones alone and is incomplete. The sample has 150,000 to 180,000 clones, about 82% seen once; the top ten hold less than 2.5%. Turning to this clone: Its antigen is still unknown.

Sequenced material: PBMCs. The chain links TRBV6-5 to TRBJ1-4; D may be TRBD1 (5 bases). This TCR derives from a human donor in good health. The CDR3 DNA sequence: TGTGCCAGCAGTTACTCAACGGGGGAAAATGAAAAACTGTTTTTT. Translating gives CASSYSTGENEKLFF.